This entry describes one T cell receptor beta chain. The CDR3 sequence is 14 residues long. V lost 0 bases, J lost 6 bases, and 6 bases stayed unmatched. Germline V CDR1 and CDR2: SGHNT, YYREEE (reference sequence). The sample originates from a study of technical replicates of blood from several donors. Generated by immunoSEQ multiplex PCR, the TCRdb table keeps only in-frame clones and is missing some. The repertoire includes more than 90,000 clones, nearly 97% of them detected once, and 0.23% sits in the top ten. This TCR came from a human donor in good health. V is TRBV5-4 and J is TRBJ2-7; 7 nucleotides line up with TRBD2. Sample: T cells isolated from PBMCs. CDR3: CASSLGGGSPEQYF. CDR3 nucleotides: TGTGCCAGCAGCTTGGGGGGCGGGAGTCCCGAGCAGTACTTC.